This T cell receptor (beta chain) emerged from a study of radiation and T cells in renal cell carcinoma. The assay was immunoSEQ multiplex PCR, and TCRdb's table has in-frame clones only and misses some. The sample lists tens of thousands of clones, 65% to 85% occurring once. Time point given: baseline pretreatment blood. The sample's treatment: 15 Gy SBRT to primary tumor, nephrectomy 4 weeks later. The CDR3 loop spans 14 amino acids. The germline V and J ends were trimmed by 4 bases and 9 bases, with 17 bases remaining between them. Germline-derived CDR1 and CDR2 are SGHRS and YFSETQ. The chain couples TRBV5-1 to TRBJ2-1; weak D call: TRBD2 (6 bases). This sequence originates from a man in his 60s with renal cell carcinoma. Sequencing was performed on blood, taken from a patient whose treatment included radiotherapy and nephrectomy. CDR3 sequence: CASSLSLSGSEQFF. As DNA, the CDR3 is TGCGCCAGCAGCCTCTCCTTGAGCGGGTCTGAGCAGTTCTTC. The whole variable domain, filled in from reference TRBV5-1 and TRBJ2-1, reads KAGVTQTPRYLIKTRGQQVTLSCSPISGHRSVSWYQQTPGQGLQFLFEYFSETQRNKGNFPGRFSGRQFSNSRSEMNVSTLELGDSALYLCASSLSLSGSEQFFGPGTRLTVL.